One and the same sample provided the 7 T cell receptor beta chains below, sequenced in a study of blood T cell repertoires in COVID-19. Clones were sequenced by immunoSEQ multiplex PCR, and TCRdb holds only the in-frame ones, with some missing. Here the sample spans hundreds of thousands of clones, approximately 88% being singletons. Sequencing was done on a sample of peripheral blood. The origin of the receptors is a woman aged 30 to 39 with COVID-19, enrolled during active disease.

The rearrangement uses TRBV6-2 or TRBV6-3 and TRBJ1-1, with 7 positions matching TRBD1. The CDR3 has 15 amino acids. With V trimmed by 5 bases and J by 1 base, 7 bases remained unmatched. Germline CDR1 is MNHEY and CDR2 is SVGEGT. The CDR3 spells CASSTTGTANTEAFF. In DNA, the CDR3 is TGTGCCAGCAGTACAACCGGGACAGCGAACACTGAAGCTTTCTTT.

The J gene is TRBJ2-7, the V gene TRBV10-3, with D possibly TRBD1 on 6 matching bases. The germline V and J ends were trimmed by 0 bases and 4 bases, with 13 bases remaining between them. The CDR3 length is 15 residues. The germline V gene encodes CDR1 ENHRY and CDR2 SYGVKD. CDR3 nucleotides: TGTGCCATCAGTGAGTCGAATCAGGGGAAGTACGAGCAGTACTTC. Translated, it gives CAISESNQGKYEQYF.

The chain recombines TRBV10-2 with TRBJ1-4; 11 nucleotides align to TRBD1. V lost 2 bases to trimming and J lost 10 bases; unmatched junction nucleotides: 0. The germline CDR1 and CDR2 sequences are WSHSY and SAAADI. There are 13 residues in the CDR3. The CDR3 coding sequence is TGCGCCAGCAGTGAGGGGACAGGGGGAAAACTGTTTTTT. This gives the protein CASSEGTGGKLFF.

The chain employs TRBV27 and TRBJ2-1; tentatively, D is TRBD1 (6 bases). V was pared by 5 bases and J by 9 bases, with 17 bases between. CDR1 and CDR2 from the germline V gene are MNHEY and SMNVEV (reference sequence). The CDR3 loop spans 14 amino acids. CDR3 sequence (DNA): TGTGCCAGCAGTCCCGATATGGGGGCCGGTGAGCAGTTCTTC. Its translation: CASSPDMGAGEQFF.

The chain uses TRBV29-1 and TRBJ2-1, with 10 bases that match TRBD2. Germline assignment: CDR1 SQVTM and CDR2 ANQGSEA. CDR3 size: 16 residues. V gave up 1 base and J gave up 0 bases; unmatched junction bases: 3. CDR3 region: CSVEGLAGASYNEQFF. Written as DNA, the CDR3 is TGCAGCGTTGAAGGGCTAGCGGGAGCCTCCTACAATGAGCAGTTCTTC.

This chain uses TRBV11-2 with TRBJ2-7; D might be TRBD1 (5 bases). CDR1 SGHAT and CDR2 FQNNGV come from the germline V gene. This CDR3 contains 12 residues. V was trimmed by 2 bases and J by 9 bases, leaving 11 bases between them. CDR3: CASSLFRDGQYV. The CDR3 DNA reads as TGTGCCAGCAGCTTATTCAGGGATGGGCAGTACGTC.

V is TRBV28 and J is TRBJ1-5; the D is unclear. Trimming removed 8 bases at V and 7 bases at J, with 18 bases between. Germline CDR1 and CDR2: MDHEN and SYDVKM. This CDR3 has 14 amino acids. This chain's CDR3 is CASREGLVIQPQHF. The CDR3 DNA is TGTGCCAGCCGGGAGGGTTTGGTTATCCAGCCCCAGCATTTT.